This T cell receptor (beta chain) appears in the sequencing data of a study of immune evolution from preneoplasia to lung adenocarcinoma. Repertoires were generated with immunoSEQ multiplex PCR, while TCRdb's copy carries only in-frame clones and drops some. Seen here are around 10,000 clones, around 75% observed once, and the top ten hold 25% to 35%. V gave up 7 bases and J gave up 7 bases, with 16 bases separating them. CDR1 SQVTM and CDR2 ANQGSEA come from the germline V gene. The CDR3 spans 13 residues. The clonotype was recovered from a person aged 55 to 70 with lung adenocarcinoma. Some clones in this sample may be carry-over from other donors' samples. The chain carries TRBV29-1 and TRBJ1-4; D not certain. Sequences were obtained from FFPE normal lung tissue adjacent to the tumor. The CDR3 here is CSGRQGSGEKLFF. CDR3 sequence (DNA): TGCAGCGGCCGTCAAGGGTCGGGTGAAAAACTGTTTTTT.